This record looks at one TCR beta chain sequence and its context. As yet, its antigen is unknown. This specimen comes from a study of T cell responses to AZD1222 COVID-19 vaccine. Whole-study findings and limits: Donors skewed white British and female; clonal diversity was possibly underestimated. Increased Spike-specific TCR breadth and depth were observed after two AZD1222 doses.

The CDR3 is 14 residues long. Trimming took off 2 bases at V and 1 base at J, with 6 bases between the two ends. The V gene's germline CDR1 is MNHEY and CDR2 SMNVEV (reference sequence). The protocol was immunoSEQ multiplex PCR, while the TCRdb copy is restricted to in-frame clones and leaves out a portion. The sample lists 120,000 or so clones; approximately 88% were seen once. Material: peripheral blood, obtained on day 0 of AZD1222 vaccination. This sequence originates from an adult in good health. This rearrangement joins TRBV27 to TRBJ1-5; TRBD1 is a possible D gene (5 bases). CDR3 loop: CASSLGGSNQPQHF. CDR3 DNA sequence: TGTGCCAGCAGTTTAGGGGGGAGCAATCAGCCCCAGCATTTT.